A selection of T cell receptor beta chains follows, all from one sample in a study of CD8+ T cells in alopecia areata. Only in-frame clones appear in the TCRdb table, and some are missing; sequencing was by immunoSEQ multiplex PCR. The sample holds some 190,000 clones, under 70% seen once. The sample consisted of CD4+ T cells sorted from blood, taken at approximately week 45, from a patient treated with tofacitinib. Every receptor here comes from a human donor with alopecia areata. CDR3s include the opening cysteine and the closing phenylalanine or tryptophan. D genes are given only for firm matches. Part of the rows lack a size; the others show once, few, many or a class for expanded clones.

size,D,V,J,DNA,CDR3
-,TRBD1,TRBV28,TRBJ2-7,TGTGCCAGCAGTCCTACCGGGACAGCCCGAGCCTACGAGCAGTACTTC,CASSPTGTARAYEQYF
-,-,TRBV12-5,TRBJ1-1,TGTGCTAGTGGTTTGTTCGGGGGAGCTTTCTTT,CASGLFGGAFF
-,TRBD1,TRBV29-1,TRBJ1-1,TGCAGCGTTGGTTGGACAGGGGGCTTTGTTCTCTTT,CSVGWTGGFVLF
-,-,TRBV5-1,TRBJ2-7,TGCGCCAGCAGCCCAGACGACGCGGGCTCCTACGAGCAGTACTTC,CASSPDDAGSYEQYF
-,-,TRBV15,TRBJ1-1,TGTGCCACCAGCAGAGATCCCCTGGTCGGGTTTGAAGCTTTCTTT,CATSRDPLVGFEAFF
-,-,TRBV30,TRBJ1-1,TGTGCCTGGAGTGTACGGTTAGGGAACACTGAAGCTTTCTTT,CAWSVRLGNTEAFF
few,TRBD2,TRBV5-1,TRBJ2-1,TGCGCCAGCAGTGCGGGACTAGCGGTCTACAATGAGCAGTTCTTC,CASSAGLAVYNEQFF
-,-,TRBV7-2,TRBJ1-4,TGTGCCAGCAGCTTAGGACAGCCTAATGAAAAACTGTTTTTT,CASSLGQPNEKLFF
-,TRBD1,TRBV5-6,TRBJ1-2,TGTGCCAGCAGCTTGGGTTGGACAGGGATTCTTGGCTACACCTTC,CASSLGWTGILGYTF
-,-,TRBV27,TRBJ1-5,TGTGCCAGCAGTTCGGCAGGTAGCAATCAGCCCCAGCATTTT,CASSSAGSNQPQHF
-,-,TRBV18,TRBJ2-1,TGTGCCAGCTCACCACCCGATACCTACAATGAGCAGTTCTTC,CASSPPDTYNEQFF
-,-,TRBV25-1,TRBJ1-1,TGTGCCACCAAGAGGGGAACTGAAGCTTTCTTT,CATKRGTEAFF
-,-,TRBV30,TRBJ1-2,TGTGCCTGGAGTGGGGCAGGGAAGGGCTACACCTTC,CAWSGAGKGYTF
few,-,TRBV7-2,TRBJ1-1,TGTGCCAGCAGCTTAGTGGGGGTGAACACTGAAGCTTTCTTT,CASSLVGVNTEAFF
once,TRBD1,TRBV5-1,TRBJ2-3,TGCGCCAGCAGCAGCACAGGGGGCGCCACAGATACGCAGTATTTT,CASSSTGGATDTQYF
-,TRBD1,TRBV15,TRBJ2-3,TGTGCCACCAGCAGGGTAAGACAGGGCCTATTCACAGATACGCAGTATTTT,CATSRVRQGLFTDTQYF
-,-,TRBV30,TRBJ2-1,TGTGCCTGGAGTTTAGAAAATGAGCAGTTCTTC,CAWSLENEQFF
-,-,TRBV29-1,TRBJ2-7,TGCAGCGTTGAAGACAGCTCCTACGAGCAGTACTTC,CSVEDSSYEQYF
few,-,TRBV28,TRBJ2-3,TGTGCCAGCAGTTTACGAGGGGATACGCAGTATTTT,CASSLRGDTQYF
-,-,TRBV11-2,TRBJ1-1,TGTGCCAGCACCTTGACCCAATGGGGCACTGAAGCTTTCTTT,CASTLTQWGTEAFF
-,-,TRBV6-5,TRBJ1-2,TGTGCCAGCAGGATAAACAGGGCAGGGAACTATGGCTACACCTTC,CASRINRAGNYGYTF
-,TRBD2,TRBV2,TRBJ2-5,TGTGCCAGCCTTAGCGGGGGGAGCATGACCCAGTACTTC,CASLSGGSMTQYF
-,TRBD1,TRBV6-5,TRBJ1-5,TGTGCCAGCAGTTGGACAGGGGGTATTCAGCCCCAGCATTTT,CASSWTGGIQPQHF
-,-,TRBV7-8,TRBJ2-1,TGTGCCAGCAGCTTCCGGCCGGACAATGAGCAGTTCTTC,CASSFRPDNEQFF
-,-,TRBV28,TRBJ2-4,TGTGCCAGCAGTTCCCTCAGAGAGCTAATAGCCAAAAACATTCAGTACTTC,CASSSLRELIAKNIQYF
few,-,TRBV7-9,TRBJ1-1,TGTGCCAGCAGCCTATCGAGCTGGACGAACACTGAAGCTTTCTTT,CASSLSSWTNTEAFF
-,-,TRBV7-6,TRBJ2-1,TGTGCCAGCAGCTCCGTGGGGGGTGTGGACAATGAGCAGTTCTTC,CASSSVGGVDNEQFF
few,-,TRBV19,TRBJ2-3,TGTGCCAGTAGTAAGCGGTTCACAGATACGCAGTATTTT,CASSKRFTDTQYF
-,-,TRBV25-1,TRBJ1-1,TGTGCCAGCAGTGAATGGACCGAGAACACTGAAGCTTTCTTT,CASSEWTENTEAFF
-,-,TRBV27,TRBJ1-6,TGTGCCAGCAGTTCTCCCACGGGGAATTCACCCCTCCACTTT,CASSSPTGNSPLHF
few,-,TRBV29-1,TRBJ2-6,TGCAGCGTACAAATCGGGGGTACAGGGGCCAACGTCCTGACTTTC,CSVQIGGTGANVLTF
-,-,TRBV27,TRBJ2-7,TGTGCCAGCAGTTTTCGGGACGGCCCCTACGAGCAGTACTTC,CASSFRDGPYEQYF
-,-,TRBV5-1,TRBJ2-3,TGCGCCAGCAGCTTTCAGGGATCAGGGTCAGATACGCAGTATTTT,CASSFQGSGSDTQYF
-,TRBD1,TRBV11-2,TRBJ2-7,TGTGCCAGCAGCTCCGGACAGGGCCCCTACGAGCAGTACTTC,CASSSGQGPYEQYF
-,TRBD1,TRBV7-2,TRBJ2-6,TGTGCCAGCAGCTTTTTTAGACAGGGGGCGTCTGGGGCCAACGTCCTGACTTTC,CASSFFRQGASGANVLTF
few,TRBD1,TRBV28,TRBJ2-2,TGTGCCAGCAGTTTTCGGGACAGGGGCACCGGGGAGCTGTTTTTT,CASSFRDRGTGELFF
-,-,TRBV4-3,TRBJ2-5,TGCGCCAGCAGCCAATCAGAGAGGGTCCGGGATCAAGAGACCCAGTACTTC,CASSQSERVRDQETQYF
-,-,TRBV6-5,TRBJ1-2,TGTGCCAGCAGTTACGGCCCAACTGGGGGCTACACCTTC,CASSYGPTGGYTF
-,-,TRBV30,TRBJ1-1,TGTGCCTGGAGTCCCCCAGCGAACACTGAAGCTTTCTTT,CAWSPPANTEAFF
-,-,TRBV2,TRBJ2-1,TGTGCCAGCAGTGAAGTCAGGATTAAGACAGGTGGAGGTGAGCAGTTCTTC,CASSEVRIKTGGGEQFF
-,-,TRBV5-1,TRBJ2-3,TGCGCCAGCAGCTTGGCCGCGGATACGCAGTATTTT,CASSLAADTQYF
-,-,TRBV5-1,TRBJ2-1,TGCGCCAGCAGCTTGGATGACAGCCTCTACAATGAGCAGTTCTTC,CASSLDDSLYNEQFF
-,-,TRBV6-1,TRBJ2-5,TGTGCCGAATCAGCGACGAGGAAAGAGACCCAGTACTTC,CAESATRKETQYF
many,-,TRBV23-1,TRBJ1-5,TGCGCCAGCAGTCAAGGCCAAAGCAATCAGCCCCAGCATTTT,CASSQGQSNQPQHF
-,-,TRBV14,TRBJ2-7,TGTGCCAGCAGCCATGAACGGCTAGCAGGCTACGAGCAGTACTTC,CASSHERLAGYEQYF
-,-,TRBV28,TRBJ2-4,TGTGCCAGCAGTTCCTCGAACCGGGACATTGTTACCAAAAACATTCAGTACTTC,CASSSSNRDIVTKNIQYF
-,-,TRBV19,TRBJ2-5,TGTGCCAGTAGTATAGGGACTCGCGGCGAAGAGACCCAGTACTTC,CASSIGTRGEETQYF